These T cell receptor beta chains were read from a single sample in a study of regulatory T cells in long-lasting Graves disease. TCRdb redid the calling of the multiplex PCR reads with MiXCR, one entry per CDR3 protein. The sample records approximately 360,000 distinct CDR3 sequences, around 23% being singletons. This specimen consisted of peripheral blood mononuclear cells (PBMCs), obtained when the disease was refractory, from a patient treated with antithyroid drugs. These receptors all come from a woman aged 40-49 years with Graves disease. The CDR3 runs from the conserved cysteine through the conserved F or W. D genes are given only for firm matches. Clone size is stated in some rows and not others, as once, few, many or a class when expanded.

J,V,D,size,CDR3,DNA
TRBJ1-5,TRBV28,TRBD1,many,CASSHSDRAGNQPQHF,TGTGCCAGCAGTCATAGTGACAGGGCTGGGAATCAGCCCCAGCATTTT
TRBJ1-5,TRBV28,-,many,CASSNLGAHWPQHF,TGTGCCAGCAGTAACTTGGGGGCTCACTGGCCCCAGCATTTT
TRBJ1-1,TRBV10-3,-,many,CAISESSFRSSTEAFF,TGTGCCATCAGTGAGTCGAGTTTCAGGAGTTCAACCGAAGCTTTCTTT
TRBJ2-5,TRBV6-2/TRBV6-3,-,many,CASSEYRLFYGTQYF,TGTGCCAGCAGTGAATACCGTCTCTTTTATGGGACCCAGTACTTC
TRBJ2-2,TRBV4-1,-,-,CASSQQPPTNTGELFF,TGCGCCAGCAGCCAACAACCCCCAACCAACACCGGGGAGCTGTTTTTT
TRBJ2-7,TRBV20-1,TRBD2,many,CSARPGLAGYEQYF,TGCAGTGCTAGACCAGGACTAGCGGGCTACGAGCAGTACTTC
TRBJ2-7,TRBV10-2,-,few,CASSESGLFLRYEQYF,TGCGCCAGCAGTGAGTCGGGCCTATTCTTACGATACGAGCAGTACTTC
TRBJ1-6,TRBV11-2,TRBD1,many,CASSVGQSSPLHF,TGTGCCAGCAGCGTGGGACAGTCCTCACCCCTCCACTTT
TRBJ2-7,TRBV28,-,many,CASLGRETHEQYF,TGTGCCAGCCTTGGGAGAGAAACCCACGAGCAGTACTTC
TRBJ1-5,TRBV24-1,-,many,CATIGRRPNQPQHF,TGTGCCACCATCGGTAGGCGGCCGAATCAGCCCCAGCATTTT
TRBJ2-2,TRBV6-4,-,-,CASVRFRVIGTGEPFF,TGTGCCAGCGTCAGATTCAGGGTAATCGGTACCGGGGAGCCGTTTTTT
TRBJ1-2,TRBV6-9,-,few,CASSLRGMGGYGYTF,TGTGCCAGCAGTTTAAGAGGGATGGGAGGCTATGGCTACACCTTC